This TCR beta chain was sequenced during a study of yellow fever vaccine responses in identical twins. Points from the study as a whole: Twins reportedly appeared to share part of their vaccine T cell response while keeping part individual.

This clonotype was detected only a few times. Its antigen is as yet unknown. One entry per CDR3 protein results from TCRdb running MiXCR on the RT-PCR reads. Of a few thousand distinct CDR3 sequences listed, roughly 88% were seen once; the top ten hold about 2.9%. CDR1 and CDR2 (germline): KGHDR, SFDVKD. The CDR3 has 16 amino acids. The V and J ends lost 5 bases and 5 bases, in that order; junction bases with no gene match: 11. The rearrangement uses TRBV24-1 and TRBJ2-1, with 7 bases aligning to TRBD1. Sample: T cells from blood (PBMCs), unsorted or a sorted subset (not recorded which), taken before or after yellow fever vaccination (not recorded which). This clonotype originated in a woman aged 18-35 years who received the yellow fever vaccine. For the CDR3, the DNA is TGTGCCACCAGTGCCCCAACGGGACAGAAGAACAATGAGCAGTTCTTC. It translates to CATSAPTGQKNNEQFF.